Following are 20 T cell receptor beta chains from one sample sequenced in a study of T cell repertoires in ileal Crohn's disease (dated by TCRdb to between 2018 and 2021). The library came from the immunoSEQ multiplex PCR assay. As stored in TCRdb, this immuneACCESS dataset retains in-frame rearrangements with V and J assigned. A fraction of the clones does not appear; measured against another copy, unresolved V genes explain less than half of the discrepancy, and the remainder lacks a known reason. A total of about 62,000 clones appear in this sample, about 89% of them only once. The top ten clonotypes cover under 2.5% of the sample. The sample's time point label, in plain terms: neoterminal ileum biopsy at postoperative endoscopy, about 6 months after surgery. Sequenced sample: ileal tissue. The receptors shown here come from an adult with Crohn's disease.

The genes are TRBV28 and TRBJ2-1, with TRBD1 identical over 9 bases. CDR1 and CDR2 from the germline V gene are MDHEN and SYDVKM. The junction had 6 bases not matched to a gene; V was cut back by 1 base and J by 8 bases. This CDR3 comprises 15 residues. The CDR3 here is CASSLSQDRGHEQFF. CDR3 coding DNA: TGTGCCAGCAGTTTATCCCAGGACAGGGGACATGAGCAGTTCTTC.

The chain uses TRBV19 and TRBJ1-5; weak D call: TRBD1 (5 bases). Germline CDR1 reads LNHDA; CDR2 reads SQIVND (reference sequence). The CDR3 is 15 residues long. V lost 10 bases to trimming and J lost 0 bases, with 16 bases between them. The CDR3 here is CATQGGSISNQPQHF. The DNA for the CDR3 is TGTGCCACCCAGGGTGGAAGTATTAGCAATCAGCCCCAGCATTTT.

This clone has a single count. The chain is built from TRBV18 and TRBJ2-7, with 7 positions matching TRBD2. Losses at the gene ends were 3 bases for V and 7 bases for J; bases not matched to a gene: 15. CDR1 is KGHSH, CDR2 LQKENI, per germline. The CDR3 contains 16 residues. The CDR3 here is CASSPTPGPSGGEQYF. Written as DNA, the CDR3 is TGTGCCAGCTCACCCACCCCGGGACCTTCGGGGGGAGAGCAGTACTTC.

The chain carries TRBV5-1 and TRBJ1-2, with a weak D call TRBD1 (5 bases). The germline gives CDR1 SGHRS, CDR2 YFSETQ. The CDR3 consists of 14 residues. With 4 bases removed from V and 0 bases from J, the gap between germline ends came to 10 bases. The CDR3 reads CASSQGGANYGYTF. Here the CDR3 DNA reads TGCGCCAGCAGCCAGGGAGGAGCTAACTATGGCTACACCTTC.

CDR3 sequence reads: CASSPPYPTVDGYTF. CDR3 coding DNA: TGTGCCAGCAGTCCTCCTTACCCTACGGTGGATGGCTACACCTTC. This chain connects TRBV27 to TRBJ1-2, with D unclear. Germline loops: CDR1 MNHEY, CDR2 SMNVEV (reference sequence). Trimming stripped 5 bases from V and 6 bases from J, with 19 bases between. The CDR3 is made up of 15 amino acids.

The rearrangement joins TRBV6-1 to TRBJ2-3, with a weak D call TRBD1 (5 bases). In germline, CDR1 is MNHNS, CDR2 SASEGT. Trimming shortened V by 6 bases and J by 4 bases, and 8 bases separated the two germline ends. This CDR3 region has 12 residues. The CDR3 DNA reads as TGTGCCAGCAGGCAACAGGCAGATACGCAGTATTTT. Its protein product is CASRQQADTQYF.

The chain couples TRBV29-1 to TRBJ2-7; perhaps TRBD1 as D (5 bases). V lost 7 bases and J lost 3, with 10 bases in between. The length of the CDR3 is 11 residues. Germline CDR1 is SQVTM and CDR2 is ANQGSEA. CDR3 amino acids: CSGQGDYEQYF. The CDR3, as DNA: TGCAGCGGGCAGGGCGACTACGAGCAGTACTTC.

The chain joins TRBV7-2 to TRBJ2-1; 9 bases are shared with TRBD1. The germline V gene has CDR1 SGHTA and CDR2 FQGNSA. V shed 4 bases, J shed 5 bases, and the junction held 12 bases outside the gene matches. The CDR3 has 17 amino acids. CDR3 in amino acids: CASSSPPGTGRHNEQFF. CDR3 coding DNA: TGTGCCAGCAGCTCCCCCCCCGGGACAGGGCGCCACAATGAGCAGTTCTTC.

The chain is built from TRBV11-2 and TRBJ2-7, with 7 bases fitting TRBD2. V dropped 5 bases and J dropped 6; count of bases not matched to a gene: 13. In germline, CDR1 is SGHAT, CDR2 FQNNGV. This CDR3 is 15 amino acids long. The CDR3 nucleotides read TGTGCCAGCAGCCTAGGACTACGGCGGGAGCTCGAGCAGTACTTC. It specifies CASSLGLRRELEQYF. Looking up the rest from reference TRBV11-2 and TRBJ2-7 gives the full variable domain: EAGVAQSPRYKIIEKRQSVAFWCNPISGHATLYWYQQILGQGPKLLIQFQNNGVVDDSQLPKDRFSAERLKGVDSTLKIQPAKLEDSAVYLCASSLGLRRELEQYFGPGTRLTVT.

The V and J genes are TRBV2 and TRBJ2-2; weak D call: TRBD1 (6 bases). Germline CDR1 SNHLY, CDR2 FYNNEI. This CDR3 spans 15 amino acids. The germline V and J ends were trimmed by 4 bases and 8 bases, with 17 bases remaining between them. The DNA for the CDR3 is TGTGCCAGCAGTGTGTCCAGTGGGGGACAAGGGGAGCTGTTTTTT. This codes for CASSVSSGGQGELFF.

The rearrangement joins TRBV2 to TRBJ1-1, with D possibly TRBD1 on 5 matching bases. The V and J ends lost 6 bases and 1 base respectively, with 12 bases between them. The CDR3 consists of 14 residues. The V gene's germline CDR1 is SNHLY and CDR2 FYNNEI. CDR3 loop: CASSNHQGNTEAFF. Written as DNA, the CDR3 is TGTGCCAGCAGCAACCATCAGGGGAACACTGAAGCTTTCTTT.

About this clone itself: Other DNA sequences in the sample encode the same CDR3. The CDR3, as DNA: TGTGCCAGCAGCCGGGGAACTGAAGCTTTCTTT. Translated: CASSRGTEAFF. The V gene is TRBV11-2, the J gene TRBJ1-1, with D unclear. V dropped 5 bases and J dropped 5 bases, with 6 bases sitting between them. CDR3 size: 11 residues. In germline, CDR1 is SGHAT, CDR2 FQNNGV. Combining the CDR3 with reference TRBV11-2 and TRBJ1-1 gives the whole variable domain EAGVAQSPRYKIIEKRQSVAFWCNPISGHATLYWYQQILGQGPKLLIQFQNNGVVDDSQLPKDRFSAERLKGVDSTLKIQPAKLEDSAVYLCASSRGTEAFFGQGTRLTVV.

This chain joins TRBV5-1 and TRBJ2-5, with 11 bases lining up with TRBD1. This CDR3 contains 13 residues. Unmatched junction bases numbered 4, after V lost 7 bases and J lost 5 bases. CDR1 and CDR2 from the germline V gene are SGHRS and YFSETQ. CDR3 nucleotide sequence: TGCGCCAGCGGGACAGGGGGTAGGGAGACCCAGTACTTC. Translating it yields CASGTGGRETQYF.

The rearrangement joins TRBV19 to TRBJ1-5; D is possibly TRBD1 (6 bases). This CDR3 region has 15 residues. In germline, CDR1 is LNHDA, CDR2 SQIVND (reference sequence). Deletions cut 3 bases from V and 3 bases from J, with 12 bases between. CDR3 in amino acids: CASSIYDRPNQPQHF. DNA of the CDR3: TGTGCCAGTAGTATTTACGACAGGCCCAATCAGCCCCAGCATTTT.

This rearrangement joins TRBV6-5 to TRBJ1-2, with D perhaps TRBD1 (6 bases). This CDR3 has 16 residues. Trimming left V 0 bases short and J 9 bases short, with 20 bases between. Germline loops: CDR1 MNHEY, CDR2 SVGAGI. The CDR3 region is CASSYSTMQGGGSYTF. In DNA, the CDR3 is TGTGCCAGCAGTTACTCAACCATGCAGGGAGGGGGTAGCTACACCTTC.

The chain recombines TRBV5-1 with TRBJ2-2, with TRBD2 matching over 7 bases. Germline CDR1 reads SGHRS; CDR2 reads YFSETQ. Trimming took 3 bases from V and 6 from J; bases not matched to a gene: 17. CDR3 length equals 18 residues. Written as DNA, the CDR3 is TGCGCCAGCAGCTGGGGGGGAACAGCCCCTCGAACGGCCGGGGAGCTGTTTTTT. The encoded protein is CASSWGGTAPRTAGELFF.

The chain recombines TRBV29-1 with TRBJ1-5; tentative D call: TRBD1 (5 bases). CDR1 is SQVTM, CDR2 ANQGSEA, per germline. V was trimmed by 7 bases and J by 6 bases, leaving 16 bases between them. This CDR3 has 13 residues. As DNA, the CDR3 is TGCAGCGGGGGCGACGGGTATGGTCAGCCCCAGCATTTT. It codes for CSGGDGYGQPQHF.

The chain is built from TRBV13 and TRBJ1-1; 8 bases fit TRBD1. The CDR3 contains 15 residues. V was pared by 5 bases and J by 10 bases, with 15 bases of the junction left unmatched. The germline V gene has CDR1 PRHDT and CDR2 FYEKMQ (reference sequence). The CDR3 coding sequence is TGTGCCAGCAGCCTACGCGAGACAGGGGCTAGTCGAGCTTTCTTT. It yields the protein CASSLRETGASRAFF.

This clone was picked up one time. The CDR3 protein is CASSYGAVEAFF. The CDR3 bases are TGTGCCAGCAGTTACGGAGCTGTTGAAGCTTTCTTT. This chain joins TRBV6-6 and TRBJ1-1; D remains unclear. CDR1 and CDR2 (germline): MNHNY, SVGAGI (reference sequence). Trimming removed 2 bases at V and 7 bases at J, with 8 bases between. The CDR3 length is 12 residues.

For the CDR3, the DNA is TGTGCCAGCAGTGAACAGGGTAGCGGTGGCTACACCTTC. Translation gives CASSEQGSGGYTF. V and J are TRBV2 and TRBJ1-2; TRBD1 might be the D (5 bases). Trimming stripped 2 bases from V and 7 bases from J, with 11 bases between. In germline, CDR1 is SNHLY, CDR2 FYNNEI. This CDR3 has 13 amino acids.